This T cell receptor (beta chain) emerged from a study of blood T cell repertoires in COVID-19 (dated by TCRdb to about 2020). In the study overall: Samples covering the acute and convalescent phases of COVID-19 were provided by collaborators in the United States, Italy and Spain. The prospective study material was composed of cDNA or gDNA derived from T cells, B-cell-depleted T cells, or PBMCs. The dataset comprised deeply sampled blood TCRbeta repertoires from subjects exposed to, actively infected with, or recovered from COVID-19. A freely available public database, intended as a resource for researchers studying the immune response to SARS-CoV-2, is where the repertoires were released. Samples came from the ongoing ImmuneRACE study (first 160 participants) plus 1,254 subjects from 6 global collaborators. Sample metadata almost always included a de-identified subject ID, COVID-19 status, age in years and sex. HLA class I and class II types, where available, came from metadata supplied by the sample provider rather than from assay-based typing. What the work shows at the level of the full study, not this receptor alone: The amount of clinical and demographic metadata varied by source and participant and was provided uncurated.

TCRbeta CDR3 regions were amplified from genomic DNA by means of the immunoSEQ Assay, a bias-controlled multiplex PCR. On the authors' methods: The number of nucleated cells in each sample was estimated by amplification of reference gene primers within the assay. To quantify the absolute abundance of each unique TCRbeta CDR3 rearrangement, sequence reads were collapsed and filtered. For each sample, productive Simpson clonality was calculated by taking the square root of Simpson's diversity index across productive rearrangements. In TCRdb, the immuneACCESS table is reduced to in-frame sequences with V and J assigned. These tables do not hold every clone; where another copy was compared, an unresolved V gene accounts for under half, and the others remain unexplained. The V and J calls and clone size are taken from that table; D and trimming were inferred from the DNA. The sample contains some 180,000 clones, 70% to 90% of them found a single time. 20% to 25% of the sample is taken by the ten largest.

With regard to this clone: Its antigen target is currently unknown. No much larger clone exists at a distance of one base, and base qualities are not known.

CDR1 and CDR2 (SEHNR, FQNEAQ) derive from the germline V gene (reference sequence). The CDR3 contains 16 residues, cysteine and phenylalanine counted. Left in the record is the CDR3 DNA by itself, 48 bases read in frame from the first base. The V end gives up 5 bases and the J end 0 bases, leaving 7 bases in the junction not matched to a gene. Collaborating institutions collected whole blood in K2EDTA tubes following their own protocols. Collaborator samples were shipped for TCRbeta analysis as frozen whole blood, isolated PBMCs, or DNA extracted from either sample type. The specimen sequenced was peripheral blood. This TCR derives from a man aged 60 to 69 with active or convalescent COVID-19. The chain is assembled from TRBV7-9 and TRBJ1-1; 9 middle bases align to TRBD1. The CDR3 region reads CASSPIGQGMNTEAFF. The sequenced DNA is TGTGCCAGCAGCCCAATCGGACAGGGGATGAACACTGAAGCTTTCTTT.